These T cell receptor beta chains were read from a single sample in a study of shared clonotypes between healthy human individuals. Produced via immunoSEQ multiplex PCR; TCRdb's table is partial and in-frame only. Of about 1.5 million clones in the sample, around 95% are singletons; the top ten hold 1% to 1.5%. Sequenced input: naive CD4+ T cells sorted from blood. These receptors came from a man aged 25-45 years in good health. Both conserved end residues are trimmed from each CDR3. Fields, in order: V gene, CDR3 protein.

>TRBV5-1
ASSQPEQGIVHEQY
>TRBV9
ASSVAGVRTGELF
>TRBV7-9
APSADTQY
>TRBV6-1
ASSRIGTAGEKLF
>TRBV5-6
ASSPTGTSGNTIY
>TRBV7-7
AGGEQY
>TRBV4-2
ASSQGTGQETQY
>TRBV27
ASSYTGPKNIQY
>TRBV5-4
ASSSEIFRTGSKETQY
>TRBV11-2
ASSLGSQGARQY
>TRBV5-1
ASSLPAGPNNEQY
>TRBV7-3
ASSRTGPTGGQETQY
>TRBV18
ASSPLGQETQY
>TRBV28
ASSFVNEQF
>TRBV5-6
ASSLGRDYGYT
>TRBV27
ASSPLPGLAYNEQF
>TRBV6-5
ASSYSGRNTEAF
>TRBV11-3
ASSLPQGEAF
>TRBV11-2
ASSLDPLAGVETQY
>TRBV29-1
SVVTSGSFTLPSGANVLT
>TRBV18
ASSPEQGFRSEAF
>TRBV2
ASSELGTGYQPQH
>TRBV19
ASSMDRGNEKLF